These 25 T cell receptor beta chains were sequenced from one sample in a study of cytomegalovirus exposure and HLA in healthy donors. Amplification used 60 Vbeta primers and 13 Jbeta primers. Produced via immunoSEQ multiplex PCR; TCRdb's table is partial and in-frame only. The table lists 100,000 or so clones, 75% to 90% of them singletons. The material sequenced was PBMCs. These receptors came from a man younger than 45 in good health and CMV-seropositive.

Ten or more counts support this clone. This rearrangement joins TRBV6-5 to TRBJ1-1; the D is unclear. The CDR3 is 13 amino acids. Germline lookup yields CDR1 MNHEY and CDR2 SVGAGI. V lost 8 bases, J lost 2 bases, and 12 bases lay in between. The DNA for the CDR3 is TGTGCCAGCCGATTGTCCCTAAACACTGAAGCTTTCTTT. Its protein is CASRLSLNTEAFF.

The DNA of the CDR3 is TGTGCCAGCAGCACCGGGACTTTCCTAGGGGATACGCAGTATTTT. It codes for CASSTGTFLGDTQYF. The V and J genes are TRBV5-4 and TRBJ2-3, with a weak D call TRBD2 (6 bases). The CDR3 contains 15 residues. V lost 4 bases to trimming and J lost 6 bases, with 18 bases between them. Germline V gene lookup returns CDR1 SGHNT and CDR2 YYREEE (reference sequence).

This clone was seen a single time. CDR3 in DNA: TGTGCCAGCAGCCCCCCCGGGGACAGGGGCAGGGGGGAGCTGTTTTTT. Its protein product is CASSPPGDRGRGELFF. The chain carries TRBV7-3 and TRBJ2-2; 10 nucleotides line up with TRBD1. The CDR3 contains 16 residues. V shed 5 bases, J shed 8 bases, and the junction held 11 bases outside the gene matches. CDR1 is SGHTA and CDR2 is FQGTGA in the germline V gene. Drawing the rest from reference TRBV7-3 and TRBJ2-2, the complete variable domain is GAGVSQTPSNKVTEKGKYVELRCDPISGHTALYWYRQSLGQGPEFLIYFQGTGAADDSGLPNDRFFAVRPEGSVSTLKIQRTERGDSAVYLCASSPPGDRGRGELFFGEGSRLTVL.

The chain joins TRBV5-1 to TRBJ1-5; maybe TRBD1 (5 bases). Trimming took off 4 bases at V and 7 bases at J, with 18 bases between the two ends. This CDR3 region has 15 residues. Germline-derived CDR1 and CDR2 are SGHRS and YFSETQ. CDR3 sequence: CASSPGIGRGQPQHF. The CDR3 DNA reads as TGCGCCAGCAGCCCTGGAATAGGGAGGGGACAGCCCCAGCATTTT.

This clone showed up just a few times. The chain uses TRBV7-8 and TRBJ2-7; 9 positions match TRBD2. The CDR3 has 15 residues. Germline CDR1 reads SGHVS; CDR2 reads FQNEAQ. V was pared by 5 bases and J by 6 bases, with 11 bases of the junction left unmatched. The CDR3 DNA follows: TGTGCCAGCAGCCTCATGGGACTAGCAACAGGCGAGCAGTACTTC. This gives the protein CASSLMGLATGEQYF.

The genes are TRBV5-1 and TRBJ2-3, with 10 bases that match TRBD2. Looked up from germline, CDR1 is SGHRS and CDR2 is YFSETQ. V dropped 3 bases and J dropped 6; count of bases not matched to a gene: 10. The CDR3 is 16 residues long. The CDR3, as DNA: TGCGCCAGCAGCTCTCAAGCGGGGGGGCCTTGGGATACGCAGTATTTT. It translates to CASSSQAGGPWDTQYF.

The gene calls are TRBV9 and TRBJ2-1; 7 bases are a match to TRBD2. The CDR3 covers 16 residues. CDR1 and CDR2 (germline): SGDLS, YYNGEE. The J segment lost 8 bases and the V segment lost 4 bases, leaving 15 bases of the junction unmatched. CDR3 sequence: CASSTRTGGSPDEQFF. The CDR3 nucleotides read TGTGCCAGCAGCACTCGAACGGGGGGATCCCCCGATGAGCAGTTCTTC.

V usage is TRBV5-4 and J usage is TRBJ2-3; D unresolved. The CDR3 length is 12 residues. Germline CDR1 and CDR2: SGHNT and YYREEE (reference sequence). V shed 0 bases and J shed 10 bases, with 9 bases lying between them. CDR3 nucleotides: TGTGCCAGCAGCTTGGATCCCGGAGCGCAGTATTTT. It yields the protein CASSLDPGAQYF.

The chain carries TRBV7-9 and TRBJ1-4; D is perhaps TRBD1 (5 bases). V was shortened by 4 bases and J by 7 bases, with 22 bases between the two germline ends. Germline CDR1 and CDR2: SEHNR and FQNEAQ (reference sequence). The CDR3 totals 17 residues. DNA of the CDR3: TGTGCCAGCAGCTCAATCCTCGGAGCCAGGGATGGTGAAAAACTGTTTTTT. Translated, it gives CASSSILGARDGEKLFF.

This chain links TRBV29-1 with TRBJ1-5, with TRBD1 matching over 7 bases. This CDR3 spans 12 amino acids. With 6 bases clipped from V and 4 bases from J, the junction kept 3 bases outside the gene matches. Germline-derived CDR1 and CDR2 are SQVTM and ANQGSEA. The CDR3 DNA follows: TGCAGCGTCCAACAGGGGAATCAGCCCCAGCATTTT. Protein sequence: CSVQQGNQPQHF.

This chain connects TRBV19 to TRBJ1-2, with 7 bases fitting TRBD1. J lost 8 bases, V lost 9 bases, and 9 bases had no gene match. This CDR3 spans 12 amino acids. CDR1 LNHDA and CDR2 SQIVND come from the germline V gene (reference sequence). In DNA form, the CDR3 reads TGTGCCAGCGCTACGACAGGGAACGGCTACACCTTC. It is translated as CASATTGNGYTF.

As to this clone: Relative to the germline gene, one junction end is altered; a read error may explain this. This chain links TRBV20-1 with TRBJ1-2; 7 nucleotides align to TRBD1. The CDR3 spans 10 residues. The germline V gene has CDR1 DFQATT and CDR2 SNEGSKA (reference sequence). This chain's CDR3 is CSAIPLRGRF. CDR3 in DNA: TGCAGTGCTATCCCTCTGAGGGGGCGCTTC.

The CDR3 is CASRDRGNEQFF. DNA of the CDR3: TGTGCCAGCAGGGACAGGGGTAATGAGCAGTTCTTC. The chain uses TRBV9 and TRBJ2-1; 9 bases fit TRBD1. This CDR3 has 12 amino acids. Germline trimming cut 5 bases from V and 7 bases from J; bases unmatched to any gene: 1. Germline V CDR1 and CDR2: SGDLS, YYNGEE. The variable domain in full, completed from reference TRBV9 and TRBJ2-1, reads DSGVTQTPKHLITATGQRVTLRCSPRSGDLSVYWYQQSLDQGLQFLIQYYNGEERAKGNILERFSAQQFPDLHSELNLSSLELGDSALYFCASRDRGNEQFFGPGTRLTVL.

About this clone itself: Compared with germline, one end of the junction differs, possibly owing to a read error. The chain combines TRBV5-1 with TRBJ1-4; D is ambiguous. The CDR3 is 13 residues long. The germline V gene has CDR1 SGHRS and CDR2 YFSETQ. CDR3 amino acids: CAGSLDFGEKLFF. CDR3 sequence (DNA): TGCGCCGGCAGCTTGGATTTCGGGGAAAAACTGTTTTTT.

The chain combines TRBV7-9 with TRBJ2-7; D not resolved. The V end was cut by 5 bases, the J end by 3 bases, with 8 bases between. Germline values: CDR1 SEHNR, CDR2 FQNEAQ (reference sequence). The CDR3 has 12 residues. Here the CDR3 DNA reads TGTGCCAGCAGCCCGAGAGACTACGAGCAGTACTTC. Protein sequence: CASSPRDYEQYF.

The rearrangement links TRBV4-3 to TRBJ2-5, with D possibly TRBD2 on 6 matching bases. The J call may be wrong; the DNA end is better matched by TRBJ2-7. CDR1 is LGHNA and CDR2 is YSLEER in the germline V gene. The CDR3 is 15 residues long. This CDR3 is CASSPKVGGHHEQYF. The CDR3 coding sequence is TGCGCCAGCAGCCCCAAGGTCGGGGGTCACCACGAGCAGTACTTC.

The chain couples TRBV19 to TRBJ1-1; 8 nucleotides line up with TRBD1. Unmatched junction bases numbered 1, after V lost 3 bases and J lost 1 base. The CDR3 has 14 amino acids. Germline loops: CDR1 LNHDA, CDR2 SQIVND (reference sequence). CDR3 amino acids: CASSIDRGNTEAFF. The CDR3 DNA sequence: TGTGCCAGTAGTATCGACAGGGGGAACACTGAAGCTTTCTTT.

This chain uses TRBV11-2 with TRBJ1-5; D gene uncertain. Germline V gene lookup returns CDR1 SGHAT and CDR2 FQNNGV. Trimming shortened V by 3 bases and J by 4 bases, and 7 bases separated the two germline ends. The CDR3 contains 13 residues. The CDR3, as DNA: TGTGCCAGCAGCTTGGGAGAAAATCAGCCCCAGCATTTT. Amino acid sequence: CASSLGENQPQHF.

The chain is built from TRBV27 and TRBJ1-3; D gene unclear. The CDR3 runs 13 residues. Trimming pared 3 bases from V and 2 bases from J, leaving 5 bases between. Germline V CDR1 and CDR2: MNHEY, SMNVEV (reference sequence). The CDR3 loop reads CASSFVAGNTIYF. CDR3 nucleotide sequence: TGTGCCAGCAGTTTTGTAGCTGGAAACACCATATATTTT.

The genes are TRBV5-1 and TRBJ2-5; 8 positions match TRBD1. The CDR3 covers 17 residues. J lost 2 bases, V lost 4 bases, and 13 bases had no gene match. Germline loops: CDR1 SGHRS, CDR2 YFSETQ. In DNA form, the CDR3 reads TGCGCCAGCAGCCTACAAAGTGGACAGGGACGGCAAGAGACCCAGTACTTC. Translation: CASSLQSGQGRQETQYF.

The chain joins TRBV29-1 to TRBJ2-2, with TRBD1 identical over 9 bases. The CDR3 is 14 residues long. Germline lookup yields CDR1 SQVTM and CDR2 ANQGSEA. Trimming cost V 8 bases and J 3 bases; bases outside gene matches: 7. CDR3 loop: CSKDRGGDTGELFF. For the CDR3, the DNA is TGCAGCAAGGACAGGGGAGGGGACACCGGGGAGCTGTTTTTT.

This chain connects TRBV28 to TRBJ1-5, with a weak D call TRBD1 (6 bases). The V and J ends lost 6 bases and 7 bases respectively, with 13 bases between them. Germline lookup yields CDR1 MDHEN and CDR2 SYDVKM. This CDR3 is 13 amino acids long. The CDR3 protein is CASSPGQYQPQHF. CDR3 in DNA: TGTGCCAGCAGCCCGGGACAATACCAGCCCCAGCATTTT.

The chain has TRBV18 and TRBJ2-1, with D maybe TRBD1 (5 bases). V was clipped by 3 bases and J by 4 bases, with 7 bases between them. This CDR3 region has 13 residues. Per the germline V gene, CDR1 is KGHSH and CDR2 is LQKENI. CDR3 DNA sequence: TGTGCCAGCTCACCCGACAGTTACAATGAGCAGTTCTTC. This gives the protein CASSPDSYNEQFF.

The chain has TRBV6-1 and TRBJ1-2; TRBD1 matches 7 bases. Trimming removed 9 bases from V and 2 bases from J; junction bases left unmatched: 3. In germline, CDR1 is MNHNS, CDR2 SASEGT. The CDR3 consists of 12 residues. CDR3 DNA sequence: TGTGCCAGTTGGGGACAGAACTATGGCTACACCTTC. As protein: CASWGQNYGYTF.

This clone was seen just once. DNA of the CDR3: TGCGCCAGCAGCCTAAGCCTGGAGATGACCTCTGGGGCCAACGTCCTGACTTTC. Protein: CASSLSLEMTSGANVLTF. This sequence joins TRBV4-1 and TRBJ2-6; no clear D. Germline V CDR1 and CDR2: MGHRA, YSYEKL. Trimming took off 4 bases at V and 0 bases at J, with 16 bases between the two ends. This CDR3 has 18 amino acids.